The 21 T cell receptor beta chains listed next were all sequenced from one sample in a study of cytomegalovirus exposure and HLA in healthy donors. This PCR relied on a set of 60 Vbeta primers and 13 Jbeta primers. The data were produced by immunoSEQ multiplex PCR, yet TCRdb's version contains in-frame clones alone and is incomplete. Of 110,000 to 150,000 clones in the sample, roughly 80% are singletons; the top ten hold roughly 4%. Sequencing input: PBMCs. These receptors came from a woman in her forties in good health and CMV-seropositive.

The chain carries TRBV9 and TRBJ2-1; D perhaps matches TRBD2 (6 bases). The CDR3 is 16 amino acids. CDR1 and CDR2 from the germline V gene are SGDLS and YYNGEE. V was clipped by 0 bases and J by 2 bases, with 12 bases between them. CDR3 sequence (DNA): TGTGCCAGCAGCGTAGGAACGCTAGCGACCTACAATGAGCAGTTCTTC. This encodes CASSVGTLATYNEQFF.

Of note for this clone: The same CDR3 also results from other DNA sequences found in this sample. CDR3 bases: TGTGCCAGCAGCCGGACAGGGGAGACCCAGTACTTC. Its translation is CASSRTGETQYF. This sequence joins TRBV5-8 and TRBJ2-5, with 8 bases lining up with TRBD1. V lost 4 bases, J lost 5 bases, and 1 base stayed unmatched. Germline V gene sequence: CDR1 SGHTS, CDR2 YDEGEE. The length of the CDR3 is 12 residues.

This chain connects TRBV5-1 to TRBJ2-3; D unresolved. Germline CDR1 reads SGHRS; CDR2 reads YFSETQ. The CDR3 totals 16 residues. The V end lost 4 bases, the J end lost 7 bases, and 22 bases lay between the germline ends. The CDR3 region has the DNA TGCGCCAGCAGCGGCGGCGTTGGCGGAGCACACCATACGCAGTATTTT. It encodes CASSGGVGGAHHTQYF.

This clone was observed a handful of times. The J gene is TRBJ1-2, the V gene TRBV19; D unresolved. The CDR3 has 12 residues. Deletions cut 3 bases from V and 4 bases from J, with 6 bases between. Germline assignment: CDR1 LNHDA and CDR2 SQIVND (reference sequence). The CDR3 reads CASSISGYGYTF. CDR3 DNA: TGTGCCAGTAGTATTAGTGGCTATGGCTACACCTTC.

This rearrangement joins TRBV6-1 to TRBJ2-3, with TRBD1 matching over 9 bases. The CDR3 consists of 15 residues. V dropped 6 bases and J dropped 4; count of bases not matched to a gene: 8. Germline V gene sequence: CDR1 MNHNS, CDR2 SASEGT. CDR3 bases: TGTGCCAGCAGAAAAGGACAGGGGAATTCAGATACGCAGTATTTT. Translated, it gives CASRKGQGNSDTQYF.

CDR3 DNA: TGTGTCGGAACCAAAGATCTAGCGGGTACCCCCGGCACAGATACGCAGTATTTT. Translation gives CVGTKDLAGTPGTDTQYF. The chain combines TRBV19 with TRBJ2-3; 8 bases map to TRBD2. Germline V gene lookup returns CDR1 LNHDA and CDR2 SQIVND (reference sequence). The CDR3 extends over 18 amino acids.

V usage is TRBV19 and J usage is TRBJ1-3, with no clear D. The CDR3 is made up of 10 amino acids. Trimming shortened V by 8 bases and J by 5 bases, and 4 bases separated the two germline ends. CDR1 is LNHDA and CDR2 is SQIVND in the germline V gene (reference sequence). CDR3 sequence (DNA): TGTGCCAGTCATCGAAACACCATATATTTT. Translated: CASHRNTIYF.

The gene calls are TRBV6-5 and TRBJ2-1; D may be TRBD2 (7 bases). Per germline, CDR1 MNHEY and CDR2 SVGAGI. The CDR3 sequence is 15 residues long. Between the trimmed V and J ends, which lost 3 bases and 3 bases, there was a span of 12 bases. CDR3 loop: CASSYGRGLYNEQFF. The CDR3 DNA sequence: TGTGCCAGCAGTTATGGGCGGGGGCTCTACAATGAGCAGTTCTTC.

There are a few counts of this clone. The chain combines TRBV10-3 with TRBJ1-1, with D possibly TRBD1 on 6 matching bases. The CDR3 is 16 residues long. Germline CDR1 and CDR2: ENHRY and SYGVKD. V was pared by 0 bases and J by 5 bases, with 16 bases between. CDR3 sequence (DNA): TGTGCCATCAGTGAGTCTCGGACAGAGGGAGGGACTGAAGCTTTCTTT. This encodes CAISESRTEGGTEAFF.

The rearrangement joins TRBV19 to TRBJ2-2; 9 nucleotides line up with TRBD2. The length of the CDR3 is 17 residues. V trimming: 7 bases; J trimming: 0 bases; junction bases outside the gene matches: 9. Germline CDR1 LNHDA, CDR2 SQIVND (reference sequence). The CDR3: CASKKRTSAANTGELFF. Here the CDR3 DNA reads TGTGCCAGTAAGAAAAGGACTAGCGCTGCGAACACCGGGGAGCTGTTTTTT.

The chain couples TRBV7-2 to TRBJ2-2, with a weak D call TRBD2 (5 bases). Trimming took off 3 bases at V and 0 bases at J, with 5 bases between the two ends. Germline V gene sequence: CDR1 SGHTA, CDR2 FQGNSA. The CDR3 extends over 14 amino acids. This CDR3 reads CASSLTTNTGELFF. The CDR3, as DNA: TGTGCCAGCAGCTTGACTACGAACACCGGGGAGCTGTTTTTT. The whole variable domain, filled in from reference TRBV7-2 and TRBJ2-2, reads GAGVSQSPSNKVTEKGKDVELRCDPISGHTALYWYRQSLGQGLEFLIYFQGNSAPDKSGLPSDRFSAERTGGSVSTLTIQRTQQEDSAVYLCASSLTTNTGELFFGEGSRLTVL.

In regard to this clone: Other DNA variants within this sample encode the same CDR3. The chain links TRBV5-1 to TRBJ2-5, with TRBD2 identical over 7 bases. The CDR3 loop spans 22 amino acids. Germline assignment: CDR1 SGHRS and CDR2 YFSETQ. V was pared by 2 bases and J by 3 bases, with 28 bases of the junction left unmatched. The CDR3 region has the DNA TGCGCCAGCAGCTTTACTGACAACGCAGGGCAGGCGCGGGAGTGGGCGGAAGAGACCCAGTACTTC. Translated: CASSFTDNAGQAREWAEETQYF.

The CDR3 reads CASRRTAVGDSNQPQHF. CDR3 nucleotide sequence: TGTGCCAGCAGAAGGACAGCGGTGGGTGATAGCAATCAGCCCCAGCATTTT. The V and J genes are TRBV27 and TRBJ1-5; weak D call: TRBD1 (6 bases). Trimming stripped 6 bases from V and 0 bases from J, with 18 bases between. The CDR3 length is 17 residues. Germline V gives CDR1 MNHEY, CDR2 SMNVEV (reference sequence).

A single count supports this clone. The genes are TRBV28 and TRBJ2-3; no clear D gene. CDR1 is MDHEN, CDR2 SYDVKM, per germline. Trimming pared 10 bases from V and 2 bases from J, leaving 10 bases between. The CDR3 sequence is 12 residues long. The CDR3 sequence is CATHTPTDTQYF. The CDR3 nucleotides are TGTGCCACACATACCCCCACAGATACGCAGTATTTT.

The chain is built from TRBV7-3 and TRBJ1-6, with a weak D call TRBD1 (5 bases). The CDR3 totals 15 residues. The germline V gene has CDR1 SGHTA and CDR2 FQGTGA. V shed 2 bases and J shed 10 bases, with 15 bases lying between them. CDR3 sequence (DNA): TGTGCCAGCAGCTTAGATGGCAGGGATGGATCACCCCTCCACTTT. It translates to CASSLDGRDGSPLHF.

This sequence joins TRBV2 and TRBJ2-7; maybe TRBD1 (6 bases). This CDR3 region has 12 residues. Germline CDR1 reads SNHLY; CDR2 reads FYNNEI. This CDR3 reads CAGGQRFYEQYF. CDR3 bases: TGTGCTGGCGGACAGCGATTCTACGAGCAGTACTTC.

The J gene is TRBJ1-3, the V gene TRBV5-4, with D uncertain. Per the germline V gene, CDR1 is SGHNT and CDR2 is YYREEE (reference sequence). This CDR3 comprises 15 residues. V was shortened by 0 bases and J by 3 bases, with 10 bases between the two germline ends. The CDR3 DNA reads TGTGCCAGCAGCTTGGGCGGATTGAGTGGAAACACCATATATTTT. Protein sequence: CASSLGGLSGNTIYF.

The chain has TRBV10-1 and TRBJ2-2; 7 bases are a match to TRBD1. The V gene's germline CDR1 is WNHNN and CDR2 SYGVQD (reference sequence). V was pared by 6 bases and J by 4 bases, with 5 bases of the junction left unmatched. This CDR3 region has 14 residues. Here the CDR3 DNA reads TGCGCCAGCAGAGCTGACAGGGCCACCGGGGAGCTGTTTTTT. Its protein product is CASRADRATGELFF.

The rearrangement joins TRBV19 to TRBJ1-5; no clear D. V shed 7 bases and J shed 6 bases, with 22 bases lying between them. The V gene's germline CDR1 is LNHDA and CDR2 SQIVND (reference sequence). The CDR3 sequence is 16 residues long. This CDR3 reads CASKDGLNHRLQPQHF. The CDR3 coding sequence is TGTGCCAGTAAGGATGGATTGAATCATCGACTTCAGCCCCAGCATTTT. Full variable domain (outside the CDR3, taken from reference TRBV19 and TRBJ1-5): DGGITQSPKYLFRKEGQNVTLSCEQNLNHDAMYWYRQDPGQGLRLIYYSQIVNDFQKGDIAEGYSVSREKKESFPLTVTSAQKNPTAFYLCASKDGLNHRLQPQHFGDGTRLSIL.

In regard to this clone: This sample also contains other DNA sequences that code for the same CDR3. The chain is built from TRBV19 and TRBJ2-2, with D maybe TRBD2 (5 bases). Trimming pared 3 bases from V and 5 bases from J, leaving 7 bases between. This CDR3 has 13 amino acids. From germline, CDR1 is LNHDA and CDR2 SQIVND (reference sequence). The CDR3 reads CASSIGGTGELFF. CDR3 sequence (DNA): TGTGCCAGTAGTATCGGAGGAACCGGGGAGCTGTTTTTT.

This clone was seen a handful of times. One junction end disagrees with the germline gene, perhaps due to a read error. The rearrangement uses TRBV10-3 and TRBJ1-5, with a possible D match to TRBD1 (6 bases). Germline loops: CDR1 ENHRY, CDR2 SYGVKD. CDR3 length equals 14 residues. CDR3 sequence reads: CPPDRVYSNQPQHF. The CDR3 nucleotides are TGCCCCCCGGACAGAGTCTATAGCAATCAGCCCCAGCATTTT.